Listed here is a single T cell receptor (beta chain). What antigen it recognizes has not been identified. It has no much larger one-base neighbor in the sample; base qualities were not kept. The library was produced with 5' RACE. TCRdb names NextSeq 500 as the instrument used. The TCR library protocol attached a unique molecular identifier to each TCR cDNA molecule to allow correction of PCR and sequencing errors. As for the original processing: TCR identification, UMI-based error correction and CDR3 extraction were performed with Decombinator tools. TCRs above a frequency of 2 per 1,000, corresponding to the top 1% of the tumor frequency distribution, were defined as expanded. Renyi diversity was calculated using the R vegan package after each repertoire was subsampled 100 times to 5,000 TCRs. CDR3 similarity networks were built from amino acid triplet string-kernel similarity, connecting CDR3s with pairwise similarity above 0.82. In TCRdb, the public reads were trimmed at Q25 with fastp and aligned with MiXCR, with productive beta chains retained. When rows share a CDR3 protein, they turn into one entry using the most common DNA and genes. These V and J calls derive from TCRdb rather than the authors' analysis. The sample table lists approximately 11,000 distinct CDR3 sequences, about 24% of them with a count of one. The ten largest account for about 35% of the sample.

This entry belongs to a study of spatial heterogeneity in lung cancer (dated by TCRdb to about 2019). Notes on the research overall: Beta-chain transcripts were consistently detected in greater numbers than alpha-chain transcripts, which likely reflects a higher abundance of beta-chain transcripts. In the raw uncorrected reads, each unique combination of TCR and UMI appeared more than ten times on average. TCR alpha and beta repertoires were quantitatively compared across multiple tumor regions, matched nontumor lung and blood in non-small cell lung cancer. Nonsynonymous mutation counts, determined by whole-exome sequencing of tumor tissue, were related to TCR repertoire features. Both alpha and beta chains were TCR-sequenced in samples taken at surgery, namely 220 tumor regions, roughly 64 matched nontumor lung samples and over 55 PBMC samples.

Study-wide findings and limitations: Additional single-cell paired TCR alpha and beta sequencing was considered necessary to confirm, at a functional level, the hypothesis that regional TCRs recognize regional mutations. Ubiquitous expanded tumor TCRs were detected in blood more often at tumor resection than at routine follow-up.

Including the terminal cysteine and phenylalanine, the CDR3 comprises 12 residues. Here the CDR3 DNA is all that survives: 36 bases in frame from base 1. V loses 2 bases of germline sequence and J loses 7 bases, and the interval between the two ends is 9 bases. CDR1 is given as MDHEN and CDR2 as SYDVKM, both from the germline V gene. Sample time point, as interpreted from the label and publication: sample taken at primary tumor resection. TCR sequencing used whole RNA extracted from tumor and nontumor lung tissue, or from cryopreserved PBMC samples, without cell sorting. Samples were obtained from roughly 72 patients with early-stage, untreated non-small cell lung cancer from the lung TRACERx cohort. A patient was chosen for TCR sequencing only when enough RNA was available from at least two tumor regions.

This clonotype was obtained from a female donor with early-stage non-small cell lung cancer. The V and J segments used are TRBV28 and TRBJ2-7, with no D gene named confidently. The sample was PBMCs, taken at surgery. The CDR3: CASSLLGPEQYF. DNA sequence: TGTGCCAGCAGTTTACTAGGTCCGGAGCAGTACTTC.